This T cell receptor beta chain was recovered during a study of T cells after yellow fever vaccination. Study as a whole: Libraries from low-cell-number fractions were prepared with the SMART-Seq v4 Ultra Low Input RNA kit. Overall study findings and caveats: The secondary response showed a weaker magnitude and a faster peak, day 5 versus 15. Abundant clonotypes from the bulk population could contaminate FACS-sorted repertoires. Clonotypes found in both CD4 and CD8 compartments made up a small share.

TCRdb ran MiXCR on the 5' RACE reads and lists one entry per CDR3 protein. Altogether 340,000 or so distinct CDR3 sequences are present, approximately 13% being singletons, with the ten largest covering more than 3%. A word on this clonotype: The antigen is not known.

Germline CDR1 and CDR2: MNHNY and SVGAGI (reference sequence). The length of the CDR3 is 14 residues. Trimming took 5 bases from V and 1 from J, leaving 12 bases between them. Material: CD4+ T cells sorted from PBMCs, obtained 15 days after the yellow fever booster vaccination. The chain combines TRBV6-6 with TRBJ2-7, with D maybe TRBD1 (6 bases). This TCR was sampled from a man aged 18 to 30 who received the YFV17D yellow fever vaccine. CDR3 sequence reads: CASSVGTTSYEQYF. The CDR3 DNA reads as TGTGCCAGCAGTGTCGGGACAACGTCCTACGAGCAGTACTTC.